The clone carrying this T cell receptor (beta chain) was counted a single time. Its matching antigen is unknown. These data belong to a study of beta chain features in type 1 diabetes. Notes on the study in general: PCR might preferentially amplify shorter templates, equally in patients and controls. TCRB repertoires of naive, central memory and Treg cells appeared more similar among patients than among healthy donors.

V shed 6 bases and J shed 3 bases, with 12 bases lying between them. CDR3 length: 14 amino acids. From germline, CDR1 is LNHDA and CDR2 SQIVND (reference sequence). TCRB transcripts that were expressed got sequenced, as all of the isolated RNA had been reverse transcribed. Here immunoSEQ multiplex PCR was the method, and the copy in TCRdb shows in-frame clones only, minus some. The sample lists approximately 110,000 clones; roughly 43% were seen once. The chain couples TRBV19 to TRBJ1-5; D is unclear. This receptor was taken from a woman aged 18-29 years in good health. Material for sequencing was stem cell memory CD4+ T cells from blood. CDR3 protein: CASSLAVSNQPQHF. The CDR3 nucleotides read TGTGCCAGTAGCCTTGCGGTGTCCAATCAGCCCCAGCATTTT.